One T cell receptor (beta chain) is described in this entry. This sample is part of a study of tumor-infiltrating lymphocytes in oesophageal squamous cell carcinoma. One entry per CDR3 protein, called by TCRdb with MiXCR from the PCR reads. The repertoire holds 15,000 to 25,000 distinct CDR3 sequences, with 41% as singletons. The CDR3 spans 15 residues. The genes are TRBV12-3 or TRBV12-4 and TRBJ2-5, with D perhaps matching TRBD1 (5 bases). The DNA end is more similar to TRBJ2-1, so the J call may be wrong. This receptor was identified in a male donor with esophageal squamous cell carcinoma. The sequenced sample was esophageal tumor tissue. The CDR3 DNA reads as TGTGCCAGCAGTTTTTCACCCCCAGGGCTCAATGAGCAGTTCTTC. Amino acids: CASSFSPPGLNEQFF.